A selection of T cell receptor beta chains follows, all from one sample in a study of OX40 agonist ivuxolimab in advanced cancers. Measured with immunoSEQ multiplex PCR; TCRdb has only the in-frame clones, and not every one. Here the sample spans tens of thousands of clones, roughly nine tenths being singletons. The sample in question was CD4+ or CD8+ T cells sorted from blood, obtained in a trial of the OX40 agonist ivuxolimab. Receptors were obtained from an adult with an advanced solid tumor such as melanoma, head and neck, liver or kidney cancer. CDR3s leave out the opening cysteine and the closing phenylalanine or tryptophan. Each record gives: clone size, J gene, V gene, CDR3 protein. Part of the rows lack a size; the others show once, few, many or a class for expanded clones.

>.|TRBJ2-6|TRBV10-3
AISDEVVSSGANVLT
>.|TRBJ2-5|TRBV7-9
ASSPSTSGDETQY
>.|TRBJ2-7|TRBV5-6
ASSLTPSYEQY
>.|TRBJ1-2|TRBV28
ASSLPGNGGYT
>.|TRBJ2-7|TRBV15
ATSRGQGNGEQY
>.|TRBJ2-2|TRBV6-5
ASSSGQGDTGELF
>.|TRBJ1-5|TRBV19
ASTPRGGNQPQH
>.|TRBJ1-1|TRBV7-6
ASSPGPLNYGDTEAF
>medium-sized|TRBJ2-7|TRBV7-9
ASSLDPHEQY
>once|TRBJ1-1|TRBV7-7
ASSLDVNTEAF
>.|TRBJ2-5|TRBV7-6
ASSPAVPGLDQETQY
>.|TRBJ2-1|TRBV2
ASSESLAGGFYNEQF
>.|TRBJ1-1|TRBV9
ASSVARGGDTEAF
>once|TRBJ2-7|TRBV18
ASSPRGFFRSYEQY
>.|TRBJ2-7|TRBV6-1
ASSLTGKGYEQY
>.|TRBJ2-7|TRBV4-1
ASSQEPYGEAYEQY
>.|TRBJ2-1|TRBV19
ASSRAGITNEQF
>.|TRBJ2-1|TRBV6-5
ASSPSRADNEQF
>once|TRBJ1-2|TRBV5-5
ASSPSQGANYGYT
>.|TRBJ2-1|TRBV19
ASNNRGFGNEQF
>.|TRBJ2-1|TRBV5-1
ASSLRDRDNEQF
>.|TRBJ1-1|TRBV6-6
ASSYSRAATEAF
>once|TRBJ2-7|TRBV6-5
ASSPGTSGGYEQY
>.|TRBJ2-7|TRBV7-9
ASTPGGPYEQY
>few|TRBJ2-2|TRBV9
ASSFTTGPNTGELF
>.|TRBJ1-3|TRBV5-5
ASSPWGASSGNTIY
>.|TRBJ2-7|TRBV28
ASTQTGGPYEQY
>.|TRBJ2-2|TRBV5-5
ASRSGTGAIGELF
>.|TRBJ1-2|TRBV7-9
ASPGLDYGYT
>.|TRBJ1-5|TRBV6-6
ASSTRDRAGNQPQH
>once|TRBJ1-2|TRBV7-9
ASSLENYGYT
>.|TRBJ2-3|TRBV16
ASSPTGNEDTQY
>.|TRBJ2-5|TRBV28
ASSLDRKTQY
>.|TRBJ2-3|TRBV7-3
ASSPGISGAADTQY
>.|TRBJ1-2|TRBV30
AGKLDRVIVNYGYT
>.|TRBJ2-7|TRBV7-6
ASSPEEAIYEQY
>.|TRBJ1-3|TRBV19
ASSIWDGGQFHSGNTIY
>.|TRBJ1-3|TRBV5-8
ASSSYSGNTIY
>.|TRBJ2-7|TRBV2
ASSPTSGTSGTYEQY
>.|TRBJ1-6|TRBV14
ASSQGDGSPLH
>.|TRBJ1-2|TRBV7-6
ASSRTGVDGYT
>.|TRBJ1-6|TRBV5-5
ASRPVGGRNSPLH
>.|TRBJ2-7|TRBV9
ASSPTSGGPREQY
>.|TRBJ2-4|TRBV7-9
ASSTPGLSKNIQY
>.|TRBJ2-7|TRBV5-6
ASSLVQNTYEQY
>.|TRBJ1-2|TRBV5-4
ASSPPGALDGYT
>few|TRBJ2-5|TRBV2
ASGGINQETQY
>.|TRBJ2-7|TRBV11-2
ASSLGQYSSYEQY
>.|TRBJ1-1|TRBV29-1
SVPPLQGLSTEAF
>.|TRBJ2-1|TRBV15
ATSGPGGGGNNEQF
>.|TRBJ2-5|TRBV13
ASSLVSRRGGKYQETQY
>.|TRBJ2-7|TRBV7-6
ASSIGTGYEQY
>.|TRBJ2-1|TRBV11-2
ASSLSLAGAPTTNEQF
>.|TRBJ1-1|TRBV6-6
ASSYQTGKNTEAF
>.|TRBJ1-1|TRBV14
ASSLGRNTEAF
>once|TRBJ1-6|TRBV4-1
ASSPTAETGLYSPLH
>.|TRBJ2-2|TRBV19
ASNPLAGTGELF
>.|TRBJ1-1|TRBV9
ASSVVGTEAF
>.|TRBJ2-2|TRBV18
ASSPTGGTTGELF